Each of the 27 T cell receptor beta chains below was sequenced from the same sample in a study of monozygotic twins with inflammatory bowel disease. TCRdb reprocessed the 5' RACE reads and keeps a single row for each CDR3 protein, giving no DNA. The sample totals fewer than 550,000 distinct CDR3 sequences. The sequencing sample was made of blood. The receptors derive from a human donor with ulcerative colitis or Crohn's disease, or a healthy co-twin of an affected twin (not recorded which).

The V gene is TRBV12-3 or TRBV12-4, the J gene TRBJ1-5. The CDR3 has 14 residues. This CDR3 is CASSLSLHREPQHF.

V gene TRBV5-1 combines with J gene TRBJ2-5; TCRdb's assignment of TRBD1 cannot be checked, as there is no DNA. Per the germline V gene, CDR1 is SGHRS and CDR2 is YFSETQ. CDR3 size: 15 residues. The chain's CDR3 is CASSPGQGGGETQYF.

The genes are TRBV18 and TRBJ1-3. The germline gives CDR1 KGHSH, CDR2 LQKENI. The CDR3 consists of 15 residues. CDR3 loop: CASSSQGVSGNTIYF. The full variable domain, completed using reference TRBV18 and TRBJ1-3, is NAGVMQNPRHLVRRRGQEARLRCSPMKGHSHVYWYRQLPEEGLKFMVYLQKENIIDESGMPKERFSAEFPKEGPSILRIQQVVRGDSAAYFCASSSQGVSGNTIYFGEGSWLTVV.

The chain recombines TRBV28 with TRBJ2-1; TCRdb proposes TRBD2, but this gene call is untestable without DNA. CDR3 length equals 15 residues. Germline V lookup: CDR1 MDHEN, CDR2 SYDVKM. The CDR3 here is CASRAAGGPYNEQFF.

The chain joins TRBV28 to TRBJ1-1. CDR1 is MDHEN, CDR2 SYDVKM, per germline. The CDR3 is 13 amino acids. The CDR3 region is CASSLFGTPGAFF.

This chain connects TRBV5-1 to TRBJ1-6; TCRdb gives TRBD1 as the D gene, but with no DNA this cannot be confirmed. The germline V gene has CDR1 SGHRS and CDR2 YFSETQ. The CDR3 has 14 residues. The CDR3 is CASSLEGANSPLHF.

This CDR3 is CASSPGTPDTQYF. The V call is TRBV3-1, the J call TRBJ2-3; TCRdb reports TRBD1, a call that lacks DNA to check it against. Germline assignment: CDR1 LGHDT and CDR2 YNNKEL (reference sequence). The CDR3 is 13 amino acids.

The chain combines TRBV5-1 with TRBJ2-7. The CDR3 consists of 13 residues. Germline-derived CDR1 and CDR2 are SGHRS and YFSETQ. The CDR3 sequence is CASSKTGAYEQYF.

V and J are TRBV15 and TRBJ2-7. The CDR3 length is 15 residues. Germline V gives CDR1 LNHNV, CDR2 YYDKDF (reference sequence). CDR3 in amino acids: CATSRDPTTSYEQYF.

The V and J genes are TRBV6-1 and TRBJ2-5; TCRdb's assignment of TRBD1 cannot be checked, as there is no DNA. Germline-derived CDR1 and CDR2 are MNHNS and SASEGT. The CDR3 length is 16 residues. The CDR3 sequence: CASREWGTGDLETQYF.

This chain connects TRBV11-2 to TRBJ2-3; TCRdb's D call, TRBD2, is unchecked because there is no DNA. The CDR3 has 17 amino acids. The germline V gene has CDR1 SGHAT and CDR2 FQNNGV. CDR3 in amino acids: CASRGGSSSTSTDTQYF.

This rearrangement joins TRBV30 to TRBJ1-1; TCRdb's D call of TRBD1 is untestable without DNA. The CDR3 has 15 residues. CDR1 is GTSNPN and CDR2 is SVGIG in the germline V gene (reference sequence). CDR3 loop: CAWSAKRDIFTEAFF.

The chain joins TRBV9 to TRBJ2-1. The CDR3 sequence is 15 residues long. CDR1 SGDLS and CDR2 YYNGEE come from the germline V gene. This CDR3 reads CASSVAGSGHNEQFF.

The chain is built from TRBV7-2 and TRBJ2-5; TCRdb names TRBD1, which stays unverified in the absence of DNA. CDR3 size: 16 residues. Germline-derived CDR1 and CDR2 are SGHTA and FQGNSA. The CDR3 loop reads CASSSRANLRRETQYF. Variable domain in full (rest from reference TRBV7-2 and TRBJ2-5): GAGVSQSPSNKVTEKGKDVELRCDPISGHTALYWYRQSLGQGLEFLIYFQGNSAPDKSGLPSDRFSAERTGGSVSTLTIQRTQQEDSAVYLCASSSRANLRRETQYFGPGTRLLVL.

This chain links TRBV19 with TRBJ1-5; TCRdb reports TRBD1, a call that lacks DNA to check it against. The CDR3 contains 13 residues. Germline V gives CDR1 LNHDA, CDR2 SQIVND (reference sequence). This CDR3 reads CASSIPGHQPQHF.

CDR3 residues: CASYEASNSPLHF. The chain is built from TRBV6-1 and TRBJ1-6. Germline loops: CDR1 MNHNS, CDR2 SASEGT. This CDR3 is built from 13 residues.

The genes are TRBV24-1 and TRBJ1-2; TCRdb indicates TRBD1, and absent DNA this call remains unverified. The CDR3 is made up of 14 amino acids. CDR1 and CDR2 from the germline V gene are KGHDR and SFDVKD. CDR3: CATSDLGGNYGYTF.

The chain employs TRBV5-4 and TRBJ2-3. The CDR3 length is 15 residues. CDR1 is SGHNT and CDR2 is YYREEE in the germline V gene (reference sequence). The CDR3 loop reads CASSLKVAATDTQYF.

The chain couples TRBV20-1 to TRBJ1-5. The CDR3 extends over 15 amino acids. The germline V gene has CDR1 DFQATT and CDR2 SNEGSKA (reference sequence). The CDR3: CSASGTTSGNQPQHF.

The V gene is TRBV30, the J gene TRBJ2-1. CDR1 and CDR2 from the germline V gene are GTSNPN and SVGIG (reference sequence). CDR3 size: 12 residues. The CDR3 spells CAWRSIYNEQFF.

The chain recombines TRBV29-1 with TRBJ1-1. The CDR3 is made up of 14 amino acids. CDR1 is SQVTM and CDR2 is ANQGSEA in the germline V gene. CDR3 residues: CSVGQYHMNTEAFF.

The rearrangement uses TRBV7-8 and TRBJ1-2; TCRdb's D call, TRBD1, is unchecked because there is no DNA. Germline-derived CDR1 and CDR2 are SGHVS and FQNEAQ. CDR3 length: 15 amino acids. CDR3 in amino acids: CASSWERGQGAGYTF.

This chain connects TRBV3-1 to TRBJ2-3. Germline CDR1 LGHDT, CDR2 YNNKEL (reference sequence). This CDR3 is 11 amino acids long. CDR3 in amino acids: CASSQRDTQYF.

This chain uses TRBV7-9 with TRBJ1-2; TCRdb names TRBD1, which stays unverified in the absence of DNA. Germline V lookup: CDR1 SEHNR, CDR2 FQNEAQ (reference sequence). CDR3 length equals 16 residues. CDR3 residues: CASSPSGGQGSYGYTF.

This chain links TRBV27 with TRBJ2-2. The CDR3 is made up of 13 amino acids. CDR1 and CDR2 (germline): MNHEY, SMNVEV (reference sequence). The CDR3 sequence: CASRARLPGELFF.

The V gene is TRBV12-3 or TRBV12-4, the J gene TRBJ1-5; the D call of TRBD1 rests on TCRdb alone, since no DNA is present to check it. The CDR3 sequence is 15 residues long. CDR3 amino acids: CASSETGQRNQPQHF.

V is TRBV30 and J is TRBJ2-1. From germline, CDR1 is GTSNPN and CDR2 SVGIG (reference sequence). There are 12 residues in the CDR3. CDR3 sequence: CAWSPSYNEQFF.